The 17 T cell receptor beta chains below come from one sample, sequenced in a study of identical twins. Each CDR3 protein gets one entry after TCRdb re-called the 5' RACE reads with MiXCR. The table records hundreds of thousands of distinct CDR3 sequences, 7.5% of them present only once. The same data also contributed to another study, on yellow fever vaccine responses in identical twins.

Specimen: memory (CD45RO+) T cells sorted from blood. The receptor set was obtained from a woman younger than 30 in good health.

The table lists this clonotype with a few counts. This chain links TRBV6-2 or TRBV6-3 with TRBJ2-1; 9 bases match TRBD2. V shed 0 bases, J shed 2 bases, and the junction held 17 bases outside the gene matches. Germline V gene data show CDR1 as MNHEY and CDR2 as SVGEGT. The CDR3 is made up of 21 amino acids. The CDR3 reads CASSYSVMTSGTRNTYNEQFF. The DNA of the CDR3 is TGTGCCAGCAGTTACTCGGTCATGACTAGCGGCACAAGGAACACCTACAATGAGCAGTTCTTC.

This clonotype was counted between two and nine times. The chain combines TRBV19 with TRBJ2-1; possibly TRBD2 for D (5 bases). The V end was cut by 2 bases, the J end by 8 bases, with 19 bases between. Germline V lookup: CDR1 LNHDA, CDR2 SQIVND (reference sequence). CDR3 length equals 16 residues. The chain's CDR3 is CASSIKGVLPLHEQFF. As DNA, the CDR3 is TGTGCCAGTAGTATAAAGGGAGTCCTTCCTCTGCATGAGCAGTTCTTC.

Only a few counts were recorded for this clonotype. The V call is TRBV7-8, the J call TRBJ1-5; TRBD1 is a possible D gene (6 bases). The CDR3 has 16 amino acids. Per germline, CDR1 SGHVS and CDR2 FQNEAQ. The V end was cut by 1 base, the J end by 5 bases, with 15 bases between. The CDR3 DNA reads as TGTGCCAGCAGCTTAGTTCAGGCGGGGGCCTATCAGCCCCAGCATTTT. It specifies CASSLVQAGAYQPQHF.

This clonotype was counted only a few times. A read error may account for a junction end that differs from germline. This chain connects TRBV7-7 to TRBJ2-1; 9 nucleotides match TRBD2. CDR3 length: 16 residues. Germline CDR1 SSHAT, CDR2 FNYEAQ (reference sequence). CDR3 loop: CASSLRIAGERDEQFF. CDR3 bases: TGTGCTAGCAGCTTAAGAATAGCGGGAGAACGCGATGAGCAGTTCTTC.

This clonotype was seen repeatedly, ten times or more. This chain connects TRBV5-6 to TRBJ2-1; the match to TRBD2 covers 11 bases. The CDR3 spans 16 residues. Per the germline V gene, CDR1 is SGHDT and CDR2 is YYEEEE. V shed 5 bases and J 15 bases; nucleotides not matched to a gene: 19. The chain's CDR3 is CASRMGSGLAALRGFF. CDR3 DNA sequence: TGTGCCAGCAGAATGGGGTCGGGACTAGCGGCGCTGAGGGGGTTCTTC.

This clonotype has just a few counts. The chain employs TRBV10-3 and TRBJ2-3; TRBD1 matches at 9 bases. There are 14 residues in the CDR3. V shed 3 bases and J 6 bases; nucleotides not matched to a gene: 4. The germline V gene has CDR1 ENHRY and CDR2 SYGVKD. The CDR3 DNA follows: TGTGCCATCAGTGATGGACAGGGGAGGGATACGCAGTATTTT. Protein product: CAISDGQGRDTQYF.

The chain recombines TRBV18 with TRBJ2-5, with D hard to call. Germline V CDR1 and CDR2: KGHSH, LQKENI. Trimming took off 3 bases at V and 5 bases at J, with 7 bases between the two ends. The CDR3 has 12 amino acids. CDR3 nucleotides: TGTGCCAGCTCACCCGCATTGGAGACCCAGTACTTC. This encodes CASSPALETQYF.

A few counts support this clonotype. This sequence joins TRBV20-1 and TRBJ1-5; D is possibly TRBD1 (5 bases). The CDR3 sequence is 13 residues long. Trimming took off 3 bases at V and 7 bases at J, with 13 bases between the two ends. Germline CDR1 and CDR2: DFQATT and SNEGSKA (reference sequence). The CDR3 reads CSASQGMGQPQHF. CDR3 nucleotide sequence: TGCAGTGCTAGTCAGGGTATGGGCCAGCCCCAGCATTTT.

The CDR3 nucleotides are TGTGCCAGCAGTTGGGTGAGAGCCGGGGAGCTGTTTTTT. As protein: CASSWVRAGELFF. This chain joins TRBV6-2 or TRBV6-3 and TRBJ2-2; D is unresolved. Germline V gene lookup returns CDR1 MNHEY and CDR2 SVGEGT. The CDR3 runs 13 residues. V was trimmed by 4 bases and J by 6 bases, leaving 9 bases between them.

This clonotype has more than one count but fewer than ten. The J gene is TRBJ2-3, the V gene TRBV5-1, with 8 bases fitting TRBD2. CDR3 size: 17 residues. CDR1 is SGHRS and CDR2 is YFSETQ in the germline V gene. The ends lost 1 base at V and 4 bases at J; junction bases unmatched: 11. CDR3 sequence: CASSLFSGGAYADTQYF. The CDR3 coding sequence is TGCGCCAGCAGCTTGTTTTCCGGGGGGGCCTACGCAGATACGCAGTATTTT.

The CDR3 DNA is TGCAGTGCTAGGACCGAGGGGGGACCATACAATGAGCAGTTCTTC. This codes for CSARTEGGPYNEQFF. The rearrangement uses TRBV20-1 and TRBJ2-1; D tentatively fits TRBD1 or TRBD2 (6 bases each). Trimming shortened V by 3 bases and J by 4 bases, and 16 bases separated the two germline ends. There are 15 residues in the CDR3. Germline V lookup: CDR1 DFQATT, CDR2 SNEGSKA (reference sequence).

In its sample, this clonotype was seen many times. This chain uses TRBV4-2 with TRBJ2-2; possibly TRBD2 for D (5 bases). Germline V gene data show CDR1 as LGHNA and CDR2 as YNFKEQ. Deletions cut 0 bases from V and 4 bases from J, with 6 bases between. CDR3 length: 14 residues. The DNA of the CDR3 is TGTGCCAGCAGCCAAGAAGAGGGCACCGGGGAGCTGTTTTTT. The encoded protein is CASSQEEGTGELFF.

The V gene is TRBV10-3, the J gene TRBJ1-2; no reliable D call. Germline assignment: CDR1 ENHRY and CDR2 SYGVKD. Trimming left V 6 bases short and J 4 bases short, with 15 bases between. The CDR3 totals 14 residues. For the CDR3, the DNA is TGTGCCATCAGCCGAAACGCCCCCAGCTATGGCTACACCTTC. Translating it yields CAISRNAPSYGYTF.

The rearrangement joins TRBV7-9 to TRBJ2-5; 8 nucleotides match TRBD1. Germline CDR1 SEHNR, CDR2 FQNEAQ (reference sequence). V was pared by 1 base and J by 4 bases, with 5 bases of the junction left unmatched. There are 15 residues in the CDR3. The CDR3 region is CASSLVGQGRETQYF. As DNA, the CDR3 is TGTGCCAGCAGCTTAGTCGGACAGGGACGAGAGACCCAGTACTTC.

The sample holds many counts of this clonotype. The rearrangement joins TRBV3-1 to TRBJ2-7; perhaps TRBD2 as D (6 bases). Trimming shortened V by 7 bases and J by 2 bases, and 15 bases separated the two germline ends. The CDR3 has 14 amino acids. Germline V gene data show CDR1 as LGHDT and CDR2 as YNNKEL (reference sequence). In DNA form, the CDR3 reads TGTGCCAGCACCGGGAGAGGGGCCGCCTACGAGCAGTACTTC. Residues: CASTGRGAAYEQYF.

The gene calls are TRBV27 and TRBJ2-1, with 7 bases aligning to TRBD2. The CDR3 contains 16 residues. Unmatched junction bases numbered 16, after V lost 5 bases and J lost 9 bases. Germline loops: CDR1 MNHEY, CDR2 SMNVEV (reference sequence). The CDR3 nucleotides are TGTGCCAGCAGTCCCCTCGGTGGCGGGAGATTTGTTGAGCAGTTCTTC. Translated: CASSPLGGGRFVEQFF.

This clonotype was detected only a few times. The chain employs TRBV5-4 and TRBJ1-2, with 8 bases lining up with TRBD1. CDR1 is SGHNT, CDR2 YYREEE, per germline (reference sequence). V was pared by 3 bases and J by 0 bases, with 4 bases of the junction left unmatched. CDR3 size: 15 residues. CDR3 in DNA: TGTGCCAGCAGCTCAACAGGGGGTACTAACTATGGCTACACCTTC. This codes for CASSSTGGTNYGYTF.